The 19 T cell receptor beta chains below all came from one sample that was sequenced in a study of T cells in Graves' hyperthyroidism and ophthalmopathy. TCR beta CDR3 regions were amplified from RNA. The primer set for the first-round RT-PCR of the TCR CDR3 was HTBI. TCRdb independently ran MiXCR on the multiplex PCR reads; one entry per CDR3 protein. The sample consists of 540,000 or so distinct CDR3 sequences, 15% to 18% of them appearing once. Specimen: blood. All receptors come from a woman aged 30 to 39 with Graves' hyperthyroidism.

This chain joins TRBV6-1 and TRBJ1-5, with no clear D. Germline V gene sequence: CDR1 MNHNS, CDR2 SASEGT. V shed 7 bases and J shed 0 bases, with 13 bases lying between them. This CDR3 contains 15 residues. The CDR3 DNA reads as TGTGCCAGCAAGATCGATGTTTATAGCAATCAGCCCCAGCATTTT. Translation gives CASKIDVYSNQPQHF.

This clonotype occurred many times. The chain recombines TRBV20-1 with TRBJ2-7; 9 bases fit TRBD2. With V trimmed by 3 bases and J by 4 bases, 4 bases remained unmatched. This CDR3 has 13 residues. The V gene's germline CDR1 is DFQATT and CDR2 SNEGSKA (reference sequence). The DNA for the CDR3 is TGCAGTGCTAGGGTTAGCGGGAGATACGAGCAGTACTTC. Protein sequence: CSARVSGRYEQYF.

This clonotype was detected ten times or more. This chain uses TRBV2 with TRBJ2-1; D possibly matches TRBD1 or TRBD2 (6 bases each). The CDR3 length is 11 residues. CDR1 is SNHLY, CDR2 FYNNEI, per germline. The chain's CDR3 is CAARGENEQFF. DNA for the CDR3: TGTGCGGCTAGGGGGGAGAATGAGCAGTTCTTC.

There are a few counts of this clonotype. This CDR3 reads CASRDEWKPQHF. The CDR3 DNA sequence: TGTGCCAGCAGGGATGAGTGGAAGCCCCAGCATTTT. The chain employs TRBV6-2 or TRBV6-3 and TRBJ1-5; D ambiguous. Germline V gives CDR1 MNHEY, CDR2 SVGEGT. This CDR3 contains 12 residues. The V end lost 6 bases, the J end lost 8 bases, and 11 bases lay between the germline ends.

V usage is TRBV20-1 and J usage is TRBJ2-2; D is possibly TRBD1 (5 bases). This CDR3 spans 16 amino acids. Germline CDR1 reads DFQATT; CDR2 reads SNEGSKA (reference sequence). The germline V and J ends were trimmed by 4 bases and 0 bases, with 15 bases remaining between them. The CDR3, as DNA: TGCAGTGCTATCACGTCAGGGATCCCGAACACCGGGGAGCTGTTTTTT. It codes for CSAITSGIPNTGELFF.

This sequence joins TRBV19 and TRBJ2-5; 8 bases are shared with TRBD1. J gave up 5 bases and V 7 bases, and 6 bases lay outside the gene matches. CDR3 length: 13 residues. The germline gives CDR1 LNHDA, CDR2 SQIVND (reference sequence). Here the CDR3 DNA reads TGTGCCAGTAACCCGACAGGGGAGGAGACCCAGTACTTC. Translating it yields CASNPTGEETQYF.

This clonotype was seen ten or more times. The rearrangement uses TRBV7-3 and TRBJ2-1; D is ambiguous. The CDR3 length is 13 residues. Trimming stripped 5 bases from V and 12 bases from J, with 17 bases between. Looked up from germline, CDR1 is SGHTA and CDR2 is FQGTGA. The CDR3 loop reads CASSPGPAVWQFF. The CDR3 DNA is TGTGCCAGCAGCCCTGGACCAGCCGTCTGGCAGTTCTTC.

The table lists this clonotype with many counts. V usage is TRBV12-3 or TRBV12-4 and J usage is TRBJ2-1, with D perhaps matching TRBD2 (6 bases). This CDR3 spans 14 amino acids. V gave up 0 bases and J gave up 8 bases, with 11 bases separating them. CDR3: CASSLAGSKYEQFF. The DNA for the CDR3 is TGTGCCAGCAGTTTAGCCGGGAGTAAGTATGAGCAGTTCTTC.

In its sample, this clonotype was seen many times. The V call is TRBV28, the J call TRBJ2-5; 10 bases line up with TRBD2. V lost 5 bases to trimming and J lost 3 bases; unmatched junction nucleotides: 15. The germline gives CDR1 MDHEN, CDR2 SYDVKM. This CDR3 has 18 residues. CDR3 residues: CASSLPIKLAGPEETQYF. The DNA for the CDR3 is TGTGCCAGCAGTCTACCGATTAAACTAGCGGGGCCAGAAGAGACCCAGTACTTC.

This clonotype came up a few times. V gene TRBV4-2 combines with J gene TRBJ1-2; no reliable D call. Trimming removed 4 bases at V and 8 bases at J, with 20 bases between. Germline V CDR1 and CDR2: LGHNA, YNFKEQ. The CDR3 sequence is 15 residues long. The CDR3 loop reads CASSLGSGPQRGYTF. Written as DNA, the CDR3 is TGTGCCAGCAGCCTAGGGTCCGGGCCCCAGCGGGGCTACACCTTC.

This clonotype occurred a few times. V gene TRBV27 combines with J gene TRBJ1-6; 12 positions agree with TRBD1. The germline V gene has CDR1 MNHEY and CDR2 SMNVEV (reference sequence). The CDR3 length is 14 residues. V gave up 8 bases and J gave up 10 bases; unmatched junction bases: 6. The DNA for the CDR3 is TGTGCCAGCGGGAGCGGGACAGGGGGCTCACCCCTCCACTTT. This codes for CASGSGTGGSPLHF.

This clonotype has a handful of counts. This chain connects TRBV12-5 to TRBJ2-1; 11 bases agree with TRBD1. CDR3 length: 19 amino acids. Germline-derived CDR1 and CDR2 are LGHNT and FRNRAP. J was trimmed by 2 bases and V by 5 bases; bases with no gene match: 14. The CDR3, as DNA: TGTGCTAGTGGTGGGGACAGGGGGATCGCTACTAGGGCCTACAATGAGCAGTTCTTC. Translated: CASGGDRGIATRAYNEQFF.

This clonotype came up a few times. The chain combines TRBV18 with TRBJ1-5; 7 bases align to TRBD1. The trim removed 4 bases at V and 2 bases at J, leaving 17 bases unmatched. Germline values: CDR1 KGHSH, CDR2 LQKENI. This CDR3 spans 19 amino acids. CDR3 loop: CASSRQGFVDNSGNQPQHF. CDR3 DNA: TGTGCCAGCTCACGACAGGGTTTTGTCGACAACAGCGGCAATCAGCCCCAGCATTTT.

This clonotype was counted ten times or more. V and J are TRBV12-3 or TRBV12-4 and TRBJ2-5, with a weak D call TRBD2 (6 bases). This CDR3 is built from 12 residues. V gave up 8 bases and J gave up 1 base, with 8 bases separating them. The DNA for the CDR3 is TGTGCCAGCGCGGGACTCCAAGAGACCCAGTACTTC. It encodes CASAGLQETQYF.

The chain combines TRBV10-3 with TRBJ2-1; 8 bases agree with TRBD1. From germline, CDR1 is ENHRY and CDR2 SYGVKD. Trimming took 10 bases from V and 6 from J; bases not matched to a gene: 11. The CDR3 length is 14 residues. CDR3 nucleotides: TGTGCCACCACGAGCCGACAGGGGTCCAATGAGCAGTTCTTC. Protein product: CATTSRQGSNEQFF.

This clonotype showed up just a few times. CDR3 sequence reads: CSARDPSSGSGYEQYF. CDR3 coding DNA: TGCAGTGCTAGAGATCCCTCTAGCGGGAGCGGCTACGAGCAGTACTTC. The chain uses TRBV20-1 and TRBJ2-7; 10 nucleotides line up with TRBD2. V trimming: 0 bases; J trimming: 3 bases; junction bases outside the gene matches: 8. The CDR3 has 16 residues. Germline lookup yields CDR1 DFQATT and CDR2 SNEGSKA (reference sequence).

CDR3 loop: CASSADRGSFTEAFF. Written as DNA, the CDR3 is TGTGCCAGCAGCGCGGACAGGGGATCTTTTACTGAAGCTTTCTTT. This chain links TRBV6-1 with TRBJ1-1; 9 bases fit TRBD1. The CDR3 is made up of 15 amino acids. J gave up 5 bases and V 6 bases, and 10 bases lay outside the gene matches. CDR1 is MNHNS, CDR2 SASEGT, per germline.

This clonotype was counted ten times or more. The CDR3 loop reads CASSPSEGQETQYF. The CDR3 region has the DNA TGTGCCAGCTCACCATCGGAGGGGCAAGAGACCCAGTACTTC. The chain couples TRBV18 to TRBJ2-5, with D possibly being TRBD2 (6 bases). Germline loops: CDR1 KGHSH, CDR2 LQKENI. Trimming stripped 2 bases from V and 2 bases from J, with 9 bases between. The CDR3 runs to 14 residues. The entire variable domain, with the rest obtained from reference TRBV18 and TRBJ2-5, is as follows: NAGVMQNPRHLVRRRGQEARLRCSPMKGHSHVYWYRQLPEEGLKFMVYLQKENIIDESGMPKERFSAEFPKEGPSILRIQQVVRGDSAAYFCASSPSEGQETQYFGPGTRLLVL.

CDR3 amino acids: CASSLVQGADTQYF. CDR3 bases: TGTGCCAGCAGCTTAGTACAGGGTGCAGATACGCAGTATTTT. The chain carries TRBV7-9 and TRBJ2-3; possible D gene TRBD1, 6 bases. The CDR3 totals 14 residues. The V end was cut by 1 base, the J end by 4 bases, with 9 bases between. Per the germline V gene, CDR1 is SEHNR and CDR2 is FQNEAQ (reference sequence).